This T cell receptor (beta chain) was retrieved from a study of blood T cell repertoires in COVID-19. Whole-study context: Samples of COVID-19 (acute and convalescent) were obtained from the United States, Italy and Spain.

In the original analysis: Amplified reference gene primers provided the basis for estimating nucleated cell counts. Sequencing was performed with immunoSEQ multiplex PCR; in TCRdb, only in-frame clones are kept and a portion is missing. Clonal size and the V and J genes are those of that table, whereas D and trimming came from the DNA. This sample has approximately 140,000 clones, with over 80% found just once. The CDR3 has 15 amino acids. The junction had 9 bases not matched to a gene; V was cut back by 4 bases and J by 6 bases. The germline gives CDR1 SGHVS, CDR2 FQNEAQ. Sequenced: peripheral blood. The TCR sequence derives from a man between 60 and 70 years old with active or convalescent COVID-19. The V gene is TRBV7-8, the J gene TRBJ1-5; 7 bases are a match to TRBD1. CDR3 in DNA: TGTGCCAGCAGCTCCCGGGACAGATCGATTCAGCCCCAGCATTTT. The encoded protein is CASSSRDRSIQPQHF.